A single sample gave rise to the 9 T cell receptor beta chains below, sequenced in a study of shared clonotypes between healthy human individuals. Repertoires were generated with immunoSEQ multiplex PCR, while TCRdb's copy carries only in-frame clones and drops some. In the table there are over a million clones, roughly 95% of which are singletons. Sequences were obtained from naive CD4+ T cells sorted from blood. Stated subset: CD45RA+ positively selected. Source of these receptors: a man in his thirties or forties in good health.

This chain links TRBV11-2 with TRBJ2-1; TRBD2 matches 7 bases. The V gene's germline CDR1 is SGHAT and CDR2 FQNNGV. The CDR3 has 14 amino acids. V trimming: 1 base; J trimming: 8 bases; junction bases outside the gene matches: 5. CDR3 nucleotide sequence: TGTGCCAGCAGCTTAGTTGTGGGAGGGGATGAGCAGTTCTTC. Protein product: CASSLVVGGDEQFF.

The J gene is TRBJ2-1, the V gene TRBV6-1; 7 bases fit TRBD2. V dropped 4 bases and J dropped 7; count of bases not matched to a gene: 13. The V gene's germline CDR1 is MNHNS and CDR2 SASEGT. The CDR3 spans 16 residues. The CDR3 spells CASSGRRTRVVNEQFF. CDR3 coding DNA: TGTGCCAGCAGTGGCCGACGGACTAGGGTGGTAAATGAGCAGTTCTTC.

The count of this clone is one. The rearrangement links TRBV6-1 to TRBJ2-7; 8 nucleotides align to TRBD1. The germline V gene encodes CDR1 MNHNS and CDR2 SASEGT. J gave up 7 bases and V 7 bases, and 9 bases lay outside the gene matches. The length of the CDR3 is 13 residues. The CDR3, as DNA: TGTGCCAGCAACCGACAGGGGCTGAGTGAGCAGTACTTC. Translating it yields CASNRQGLSEQYF.

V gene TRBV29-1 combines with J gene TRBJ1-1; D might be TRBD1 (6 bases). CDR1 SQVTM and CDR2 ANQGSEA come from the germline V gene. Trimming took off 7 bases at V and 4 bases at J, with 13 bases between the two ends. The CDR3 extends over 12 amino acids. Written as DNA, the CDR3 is TGCAGCGGATACAGGGTGGGCACTGAAGCTTTCTTT. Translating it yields CSGYRVGTEAFF.

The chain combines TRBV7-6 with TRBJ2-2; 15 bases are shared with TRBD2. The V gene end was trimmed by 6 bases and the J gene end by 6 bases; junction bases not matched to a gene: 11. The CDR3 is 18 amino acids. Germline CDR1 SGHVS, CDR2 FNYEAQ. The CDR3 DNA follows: TGTGCCAGCAGGCCAACCGGACTAGCGGGAGGGCCCTCCGGGGAGCTGTTTTTT. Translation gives CASRPTGLAGGPSGELFF.

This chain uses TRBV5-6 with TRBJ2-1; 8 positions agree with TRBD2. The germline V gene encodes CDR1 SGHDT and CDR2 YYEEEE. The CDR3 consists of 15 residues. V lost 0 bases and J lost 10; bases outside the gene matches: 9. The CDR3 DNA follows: TGTGCCAGCAGCTTGGATCCAGCGGGAGACCGGGAGCAGTTCTTC. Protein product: CASSLDPAGDREQFF.

Here the CDR3 DNA reads TGCGCCAGCAGCTGGGCCGGCGGGAGTACCTACGAGCAGTACTTC. Translation: CASSWAGGSTYEQYF. The genes are TRBV5-1 and TRBJ2-7, with 7 bases lining up with TRBD2. The V gene end was trimmed by 3 bases and the J gene end by 2 bases; junction bases not matched to a gene: 8. CDR3 length: 15 residues. The germline V gene encodes CDR1 SGHRS and CDR2 YFSETQ.

The DNA for the CDR3 is TGCGCCAGCAACAAACAGGGACAGATTAACTATGGCTACACCTTC. It codes for CASNKQGQINYGYTF. V gene TRBV10-2 combines with J gene TRBJ1-2; 7 bases align to TRBD1. The germline gives CDR1 WSHSY, CDR2 SAAADI. J gave up 1 base and V 7 bases, and 9 bases lay outside the gene matches. The CDR3 loop spans 15 amino acids.

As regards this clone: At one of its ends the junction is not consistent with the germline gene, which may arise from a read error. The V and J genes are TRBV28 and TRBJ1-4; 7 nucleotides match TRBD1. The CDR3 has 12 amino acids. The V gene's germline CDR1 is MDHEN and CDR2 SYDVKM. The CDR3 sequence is CASSLRGRKTIF. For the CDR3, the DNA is TGTGCCAGCAGTTTAAGGGGGCGAAAAACGATTTTT.